Below are 22 T cell receptor beta chains sequenced from a single sample in a study of naive and memory T cell subsets. An equimolar mix of two oligonucleotides served as the beta constant-region primer for TRBC1 and TRBC2. TCRdb reprocessed the UMI-ligation and nested PCR reads with MiXCR, giving one entry per CDR3 protein. This table holds approximately 82,000 distinct CDR3 sequences, about 6.5% found once. Material: central memory CD4+ T cells from blood. Receptors were obtained from a human donor in good health.

The table lists this clonotype with a few counts. This chain connects TRBV7-9 to TRBJ2-7; 10 bases are a match to TRBD2. V lost 4 bases, J lost 6 bases, and 6 bases stayed unmatched. There are 14 residues in the CDR3. Germline V gene lookup returns CDR1 SEHNR and CDR2 FQNEAQ (reference sequence). The CDR3 sequence: CASSSGLAASEQYF. In nucleotides, the CDR3 is TGTGCCAGCAGCTCCGGACTAGCGGCCAGCGAGCAGTACTTC.

The chain links TRBV20-1 to TRBJ2-1; 7 bases fit TRBD1. CDR3 length: 14 residues. J gave up 7 bases and V 4 bases, and 10 bases lay outside the gene matches. CDR1 DFQATT and CDR2 SNEGSKA come from the germline V gene (reference sequence). The CDR3 loop is CSAKRDSLLNEQFF. CDR3 DNA: TGCAGTGCTAAAAGGGACAGCCTTCTGAATGAGCAGTTCTTC.

This clonotype came up many times. The V call is TRBV30, the J call TRBJ1-6; D possibly corresponds to TRBD1 (6 bases). Trimming left V 0 bases short and J 7 bases short, with 16 bases between. The CDR3 length is 16 residues. CDR1 and CDR2 from the germline V gene are GTSNPN and SVGIG (reference sequence). The CDR3 coding sequence is TGTGCCTGGAGTGTAATCGGCGGACAGAGAAATTCACCCCTCCACTTT. It codes for CAWSVIGGQRNSPLHF.

This clonotype has more than one count but fewer than ten. V gene TRBV6-1 combines with J gene TRBJ1-5; TRBD1 might be the D (5 bases). The CDR3 extends over 13 amino acids. Germline assignment: CDR1 MNHNS and CDR2 SASEGT. Trimming cost V 3 bases and J 6 bases, with 9 bases left between them. The CDR3 bases are TGTGCCAGCAGTGACATAGGGGTTCAGCCCCAGCATTTT. It translates to CASSDIGVQPQHF.

This clonotype appeared many times. The CDR3 nucleotides are TGTGCCAGCAGCCGTCCGAGCTCCTACAATGAGCAGTTCTTC. It translates to CASSRPSSYNEQFF. The chain is built from TRBV14 and TRBJ2-1; no clear D. Trimming cost V 4 bases and J 0 bases, with 7 bases left between them. This CDR3 contains 14 residues. The germline V gene encodes CDR1 SGHDN and CDR2 FVKESK.

There are many counts of this clonotype. The V gene is TRBV6-1, the J gene TRBJ1-5, with D possibly matching TRBD1 (6 bases). Germline V gives CDR1 MNHNS, CDR2 SASEGT. This CDR3 is 15 amino acids long. V was shortened by 3 bases and J by 5 bases, with 14 bases between the two germline ends. DNA for the CDR3: TGTGCCAGCAGTGACCAAGGACAGACTTATCAGCCCCAGCATTTT. Translated, it gives CASSDQGQTYQPQHF.

Many counts were recorded for this clonotype. The rearrangement joins TRBV24-1 to TRBJ2-1, with 10 bases lining up with TRBD2. The length of the CDR3 is 17 residues. Per germline, CDR1 KGHDR and CDR2 SFDVKD. The V and J ends lost 5 bases and 6 bases, in that order; junction bases with no gene match: 12. CDR3 sequence reads: CATSARTSGSITNEQFF. DNA for the CDR3: TGTGCCACCAGTGCCAGGACTAGCGGAAGTATCACCAATGAGCAGTTCTTC.

This clonotype has at least ten counts. For the CDR3, the DNA is TGTGCCAGCAGTTGGGGAGCTAGCACAGATACGCAGTATTTT. This sequence encodes CASSWGASTDTQYF. The rearrangement links TRBV28 to TRBJ2-3; maybe TRBD2 (5 bases). Trimming shortened V by 4 bases and J by 0 bases, and 8 bases separated the two germline ends. The CDR3 contains 14 residues. The germline V gene encodes CDR1 MDHEN and CDR2 SYDVKM. Filled out from reference TRBV28 and TRBJ2-3, the complete variable domain reads DVKVTQSSRYLVKRTGEKVFLECVQDMDHENMFWYRQDPGLGLRLIYFSYDVKMKEKGDIPEGYSVSREKKERFSLILESASTNQTSMYLCASSWGASTDTQYFGPGTRLTVL.

The chain carries TRBV14 and TRBJ2-1, with a tentative D call TRBD1 (6 bases). The CDR3 is 18 amino acids. The V end lost 5 bases, the J end lost 5 bases, and 25 bases lay between the germline ends. CDR1 is SGHDN, CDR2 FVKESK, per germline. The CDR3 DNA is TGTGCCAGCAGCTCATCCGTCACAAGGACAGCTATTCACAATGAGCAGTTCTTC. Translated: CASSSSVTRTAIHNEQFF.

This clonotype was detected only a few times. The chain uses TRBV7-2 and TRBJ2-3; D ambiguous. The CDR3 is 17 amino acids. CDR1 and CDR2 from the germline V gene are SGHTA and FQGNSA. V was trimmed by 0 bases and J by 0 bases, leaving 13 bases between them. The CDR3 loop is CASSLAPRGTSTDTQYF. The CDR3, as DNA: TGTGCCAGCAGCTTAGCGCCCCGCGGAACAAGCACAGATACGCAGTATTTT.

The table lists this clonotype with many counts. The chain recombines TRBV29-1 with TRBJ2-7, with 7 positions matching TRBD1. The germline V gene has CDR1 SQVTM and CDR2 ANQGSEA. CDR3 length equals 14 residues. The ends lost 6 bases at V and 5 bases at J; junction bases unmatched: 13. CDR3 DNA: TGCAGCGTCGTGGATGCGAGGGGGCCAAACGAGCAGTACTTC. Translation gives CSVVDARGPNEQYF.

The rearrangement links TRBV12-3 or TRBV12-4 to TRBJ2-3, with D possibly being TRBD1 or TRBD2 (7 bases each). Trimming shortened V by 2 bases and J by 3 bases, and 15 bases separated the two germline ends. CDR3 size: 16 residues. The CDR3 region has the DNA TGTGCCAGCAGTTTACAAGCAGGGGGGGCAACAGATACGCAGTATTTT. This translates into CASSLQAGGATDTQYF.

This clonotype came up many times. This chain links TRBV6-1 with TRBJ1-6; D is unresolved. Germline CDR1 is MNHNS and CDR2 is SASEGT. Trimming pared 2 bases from V and 4 bases from J, leaving 6 bases between. CDR3 length: 14 amino acids. CDR3 protein: CASSEWGYNSPLHF. DNA for the CDR3: TGTGCCAGCAGTGAATGGGGATATAATTCACCCCTCCACTTT.

The chain uses TRBV2 and TRBJ1-4; a weak D match, TRBD1 (5 bases). V shed 3 bases and J shed 5 bases, with 10 bases lying between them. Germline V gene sequence: CDR1 SNHLY, CDR2 FYNNEI. The CDR3 consists of 14 residues. The CDR3 loop reads CASSDHRSNEKLFF. CDR3 nucleotides: TGTGCCAGCAGTGACCACAGGAGCAATGAAAAACTGTTTTTT.

This clonotype was seen just once. The chain links TRBV18 to TRBJ2-5; D remains ambiguous. Germline CDR1 and CDR2: KGHSH and LQKENI. This CDR3 is 14 amino acids long. Trimming took 2 bases from V and 2 from J, leaving 9 bases between them. The CDR3 nucleotides are TGTGCCAGCTCACCAAGCCAACAACAAGAGACCCAGTACTTC. Amino acids: CASSPSQQQETQYF. Full variable domain (missing parts from reference TRBV18 and TRBJ2-5): NAGVMQNPRHLVRRRGQEARLRCSPMKGHSHVYWYRQLPEEGLKFMVYLQKENIIDESGMPKERFSAEFPKEGPSILRIQQVVRGDSAAYFCASSPSQQQETQYFGPGTRLLVL.

Ten or more counts support this clonotype. The chain employs TRBV12-3 or TRBV12-4 and TRBJ1-3; weak D call: TRBD1 (6 bases). This CDR3 is 15 amino acids long. Trimming took 6 bases from V and 5 from J, leaving 17 bases between them. In nucleotides, the CDR3 is TGTGCCAGCAGCTCCGCGACAGGACTTAGAAACACCATATATTTT. Translating gives CASSSATGLRNTIYF.

The V and J genes are TRBV19 and TRBJ1-1, with D perhaps matching TRBD1 (5 bases). The ends were cut back, 6 bases at V and 5 bases at J, with 19 bases in the middle. Germline assignment: CDR1 LNHDA and CDR2 SQIVND (reference sequence). The CDR3 runs 15 residues. This chain's CDR3 is CASSRRDGGNTEAFF. The CDR3 nucleotides read TGTGCCAGTAGCAGGCGGGACGGTGGGAATACTGAAGCTTTCTTT.

Ten or more counts support this clonotype. The chain couples TRBV20-1 to TRBJ1-5; D possibly corresponds to TRBD1 (6 bases). V was cut by 4 bases and J by 5 bases, with 9 bases left in between. The germline gives CDR1 DFQATT, CDR2 SNEGSKA (reference sequence). The CDR3 sequence is 12 residues long. The CDR3 region is CSANRDDQPQHF. The CDR3 bases are TGCAGTGCTAACAGGGACGATCAGCCCCAGCATTTT.

This clonotype was counted many times. This rearrangement joins TRBV2 to TRBJ2-7, with D unclear. Germline V gene lookup returns CDR1 SNHLY and CDR2 FYNNEI. Trimming cost V 4 bases and J 3 bases, with 13 bases left between them. The CDR3 is 14 amino acids. CDR3 loop: CASSARTLHYEQYF. In DNA, the CDR3 is TGTGCCAGCAGTGCCCGGACGCTTCACTACGAGCAGTACTTC.

This clonotype has ten or more counts. The rearrangement links TRBV7-7 to TRBJ2-5, with D perhaps TRBD2 (6 bases). The length of the CDR3 is 13 residues. Germline assignment: CDR1 SSHAT and CDR2 FNYEAQ (reference sequence). The chain's CDR3 is CATSRDRAETQYF. DNA of the CDR3: TGTGCTACGTCGCGGGATCGGGCGGAGACCCAGTACTTC.

This clonotype qualifies as medium-sized. The chain has TRBV5-8 and TRBJ1-5; D not resolved. V lost 4 bases and J lost 6, with 8 bases in between. Germline lookup yields CDR1 SGHTS and CDR2 YDEGEE. The CDR3 length is 12 residues. The CDR3 is CASSTRPQPQHF. The DNA of the CDR3 is TGTGCCAGCAGCACACGACCTCAGCCCCAGCATTTT.

The table lists this clonotype with many counts. The chain is built from TRBV20-1 and TRBJ2-7; TRBD1 matches 8 bases. Trimming took 6 bases from V and 4 from J; bases not matched to a gene: 17. Germline assignment: CDR1 DFQATT and CDR2 SNEGSKA (reference sequence). CDR3 length equals 16 residues. The CDR3 loop is CSACPGGVGVEYEQYF. Written as DNA, the CDR3 is TGCAGTGCCTGCCCAGGGGGCGTGGGGGTGGAGTACGAGCAGTACTTC.